A selection of T cell receptor beta chains follows, all from one sample in a study of T cells after yellow fever vaccination. A single record per CDR3 protein comes from TCRdb applying MiXCR to the 5' RACE reads. The sample holds a few hundred thousand distinct CDR3 sequences; around a sixth are singletons and the top ten take around 16%. The sample was PBMCs, taken around 5 days after the first yellow fever vaccination. These TCRs come from a man between 18 and 35 years old who received the YFV17D yellow fever vaccine. Both conserved end residues are part of each CDR3. The D gene is left open where the match is weak. Some rows have no size entry. The others give once, few or many, or a class for an expanded clone.

cdr3_nt | cdr3_aa | clone_size | j_call | d_call | v_call
TGTGCCAGCAGCCCCGCAAACATTCAGTACTTC | CASSPANIQYF | - | TRBJ2-4 | - | TRBV6-5
TGTGCCAGCAGCTTAGCTGGGACCCAAGAGACCCAGTACTTC | CASSLAGTQETQYF | many | TRBJ2-5 | - | TRBV7-2
TGTGCCAGCAGACAGGGACGCAATTCACCCCTCCACTTT | CASRQGRNSPLHF | - | TRBJ1-6 | - | TRBV6-1
TGTGCCAGCAGTTTAGGGTCCCCCTACGAGCAGTACTTC | CASSLGSPYEQYF | - | TRBJ2-7 | - | TRBV12-3/TRBV12-4
TGCAGTGCTGTGACCTTGACCAATCAGCCCCAGCATTTT | CSAVTLTNQPQHF | few | TRBJ1-5 | - | TRBV20-1
TGTGCCAGCAGGGCTGGACAGGGGGCAGTTCAAGAGACCCAGTACTTC | CASRAGQGAVQETQYF | few | TRBJ2-5 | TRBD1 | TRBV5-6
TGCAGTGCCGAGCGGGGGGGCGAGGAGACCCAGTACTTC | CSAERGGEETQYF | few | TRBJ2-5 | TRBD2 | TRBV20-1
TGCGCCAGCAGCTTGACGGGAAGGGACACTGAAGCTTTCTTT | CASSLTGRDTEAFF | few | TRBJ1-1 | - | TRBV5-1
TGTGCCAGCAGACAAGGCGGCAATCAGCCCCAGCATTTT | CASRQGGNQPQHF | - | TRBJ1-5 | - | TRBV12-3/TRBV12-4
TGTGCCAGCAGTTTATTTCCAGACCAAGAGACCCAGTACTTC | CASSLFPDQETQYF | - | TRBJ2-5 | - | TRBV12-3/TRBV12-4
TGTGCCAGCAGTCCGGCAGGGGTTGGGGCCAACGTCCTGACTTTC | CASSPAGVGANVLTF | few | TRBJ2-6 | - | TRBV12-3/TRBV12-4
TGTGCCAGCAGCTTAATAGGTGGAGACATCGGGAAAAGCATTCAGTACTTC | CASSLIGGDIGKSIQYF | - | TRBJ2-4 | - | TRBV7-2
TGTGCCAGCAGTCCCAGACAGGAGCACAATGAGCAGTTCTTC | CASSPRQEHNEQFF | few | TRBJ2-1 | - | TRBV12-3/TRBV12-4
TGTGCCAGCAGATGTATTGCGGGACAGAACCATGAAGCTTTCTTT | CASRCIAGQNHEAFF | - | TRBJ1-1 | TRBD1 | TRBV7-2